The present entry profiles one T cell receptor beta chain with its context. Its antigen is currently unknown. The data are from a study of T cell responses to AZD1222 COVID-19 vaccine. The study's findings and limits: Every sample of the repertoires postdated the peak T cell response. Nearly half of spike-specific TCRs reportedly target variant regions that are unmutated in the B.1.351 and B.1.1.7 variants.

Libraries were prepared by immunoSEQ multiplex PCR; TCRdb keeps only in-frame clonotypes and omits some of them. The table lists around 160,000 clones, 82% of them singletons. The sequence came from an adult in good health. The material sequenced was peripheral blood, taken on day 0 of MenACWY control vaccination.

The CDR3 protein is CASSVPYRWGDSYEQYV. For the CDR3, the DNA is TGTGCCAGCAGCGTACCGTATCGGTGGGGCGATTCATACGAGCAGTACGTC. V is TRBV9 and J is TRBJ2-7, with D perhaps matching TRBD1 (5 bases). Germline loops: CDR1 SGDLS, CDR2 YYNGEE. The CDR3 sequence is 17 residues long. Between the trimmed V and J ends, which lost 1 base and 4 bases, there was a span of 21 bases.